Listed below are T cell receptor beta chains from one sample, sequenced in a study of T cells in Graves' hyperthyroidism and ophthalmopathy. TCRdb fed the multiplex PCR reads into MiXCR, producing one record per CDR3 protein. The repertoire consists of approximately 400,000 distinct CDR3 sequences, with more than 15% occurring once and the leading ten covering about 14%. Sequencing was carried out using blood. All receptors come from a woman aged 18-35 years with Graves' hyperthyroidism. Both conserved end residues are part of each CDR3. D genes are given only for firm matches. Expanded clones are given a class, and other clones once, few, many or no size at all.

v_gene	j_gene	abundance	d_gene	CDR3aa	CDR3nt
TRBV7-9	TRBJ1-6	few	.	CASTRVDNSPLHF	TGTGCCAGCACCAGGGTCGATAATTCACCCCTCCACTTT
TRBV7-8	TRBJ2-7	few	TRBD1	CASSSTGTGAYEQYF	TGTGCCAGCAGCTCTACCGGGACAGGGGCCTACGAGCAGTACTTC
TRBV3-1	TRBJ2-7	.	.	CASSQDAGGTYEQYF	TGTGCCAGCAGCCAAGATGCAGGGGGGACCTACGAGCAGTACTTC
TRBV24-1	TRBJ2-2	.	.	CATSELGTGELFF	TGTGCCACCAGTGAGTTAGGAACCGGGGAGCTGTTTTTT
TRBV11-2	TRBJ2-7	many	.	CASSLTASSYEQYF	TGTGCCAGCAGCTTGACTGCTAGCTCCTACGAGCAGTACTTC
TRBV19	TRBJ2-5	.	.	CASSIRGRQETQYF	TGTGCCAGTAGTATCCGGGGAAGACAAGAGACCCAGTACTTC
TRBV20-1	TRBJ1-2	few	.	CSAKGPGGGEHGYTF	TGCAGTGCTAAAGGGCCCGGGGGAGGGGAGCATGGCTACACCTTC
TRBV24-1	TRBJ2-3	many	.	CATKTDSTDTQYF	TGTGCCACCAAGACGGACAGTACAGATACGCAGTATTTT
TRBV2	TRBJ2-7	.	.	CASGAAYEQYF	TGTGCCAGCGGTGCGGCCTACGAGCAGTACTTC
TRBV20-1	TRBJ1-1	many	TRBD1	CSALQGGNTEAFF	TGCAGTGCTCTGCAGGGGGGGAACACTGAAGCTTTCTTT
TRBV5-6	TRBJ2-7	many	.	CASSLVRVPVYEQYF	TGTGCCAGCAGCTTGGTTCGGGTCCCTGTCTACGAGCAGTACTTC
TRBV5-5	TRBJ1-6	few	.	CASSPIGGNNSPLHF	TGTGCCAGCAGCCCTATTGGGGGGAACAATTCACCCCTCCACTTT
TRBV10-3	TRBJ2-3	few	.	CAIRGGALNTDTQYF	TGTGCCATCAGGGGGGGGGCCCTTAACACAGATACGCAGTATTTT
TRBV28	TRBJ1-3	many	.	CASSFGRGISGNTIYF	TGTGCCAGCAGTTTTGGCAGGGGAATCTCTGGAAACACCATATATTTT
TRBV7-8	TRBJ2-1	many	TRBD1	CASSDRDRGLAEQFF	TGTGCCAGCAGCGATAGGGACAGGGGGCTCGCTGAGCAGTTCTTC
TRBV20-1	TRBJ2-1	many	.	CSAGPRRDYNEQFF	TGCAGTGCCGGACCCCGGCGGGATTACAATGAGCAGTTCTTC
TRBV20-1	TRBJ1-5	many	.	CSARGGRDGSQPQHF	TGCAGTGCTAGGGGGGGCAGGGATGGTTCTCAGCCCCAGCATTTT
TRBV3-1	TRBJ2-5	.	.	CASSRQYQETQYF	TGTGCCAGCAGCCGACAGTACCAAGAGACCCAGTACTTC
TRBV29-1	TRBJ1-4	.	.	CSVEERIRGAADEKLFF	TGCAGCGTTGAAGAAAGGATAAGGGGCGCGGCTGATGAAAAACTGTTTTTT
TRBV6-1	TRBJ2-5	many	.	CASSPPPAFQETQYF	TGTGCCAGCAGCCCTCCCCCTGCATTCCAAGAGACCCAGTACTTC
TRBV6-2/TRBV6-3	TRBJ2-1	many	.	CASRETGSGSYNEQFF	TGTGCCAGCAGAGAGACAGGTTCCGGATCCTACAATGAGCAGTTCTTC
TRBV28	TRBJ2-5	many	.	CASMRNSPLQETQYF	TGTGCCAGCATGCGGAACTCTCCCCTACAAGAGACCCAGTACTTC
TRBV12-3/TRBV12-4	TRBJ1-1	many	.	CASSFRVTEAFF	TGTGCCAGCAGTTTTAGGGTCACTGAAGCTTTCTTT
TRBV5-1	TRBJ2-3	many	TRBD2	CASSYSGTSGFTDTQYF	TGCGCCAGCAGCTACTCCGGGACTAGCGGGTTCACAGATACGCAGTATTTT
TRBV3-1	TRBJ2-5	.	TRBD2	CASSQARIAGGFGETQYF	TGTGCCAGCAGCCAGGCGAGGATAGCGGGAGGGTTTGGAGAGACCCAGTACTTC
TRBV5-5	TRBJ2-1	many	.	CASSLATAYNEQFF	TGTGCCAGCAGCTTGGCGACAGCGTACAATGAGCAGTTCTTC
TRBV20-1	TRBJ2-1	many	.	CSAREPSLWREQFF	TGCAGTGCTAGAGAACCATCCTTATGGCGTGAGCAGTTCTTC
TRBV29-1	TRBJ1-2	.	TRBD1	CSVLTGSDSYGYTF	TGCAGCGTTTTGACAGGGAGTGATAGCTATGGCTACACCTTC
TRBV28	TRBJ1-1	many	.	CASSFYLLNTEAFF	TGTGCCAGCAGTTTTTACCTCTTAAACACTGAAGCTTTCTTT
TRBV18	TRBJ2-5	many	.	CASSPNLGETQYF	TGTGCCAGCTCACCAAACCTAGGGGAGACCCAGTACTTC
TRBV13	TRBJ2-3	few	.	CASSFGGGGNTQYF	TGTGCCAGCAGCTTCGGGGGAGGGGGTAATACGCAGTATTTT
TRBV14	TRBJ1-1	.	.	CASSQRHSNTEAFF	TGTGCCAGCAGCCAACGACACTCGAACACTGAAGCTTTCTTT
TRBV13	TRBJ2-5	few	.	CASSYERFQETQYF	TGTGCCAGCAGCTATGAGCGATTCCAAGAGACCCAGTACTTC
TRBV18	TRBJ2-7	many	.	CASSPGRNTLQYEQYF	TGTGCCAGCTCACCGGGAAGGAACACTCTCCAGTACGAGCAGTACTTC
TRBV20-1	TRBJ1-1	.	TRBD1	CSARGDSGSTEAFF	TGCAGTGCTAGAGGGGACAGCGGGAGCACTGAAGCTTTCTTT
TRBV3-1	TRBJ2-2	.	.	CASSVKTGRRANTGELFF	TGTGCCAGCAGCGTCAAAACGGGACGCCGAGCGAACACCGGGGAGCTGTTTTTT
TRBV7-9	TRBJ1-1	many	.	CASSNTPNTEAFF	TGTGCCAGCAGCAACACACCGAACACTGAAGCTTTCTTT
TRBV20-1	TRBJ2-3	many	TRBD1	CSAKDREATDTQYF	TGCAGTGCTAAGGACAGGGAGGCCACAGATACGCAGTATTTT
TRBV9	TRBJ2-1	.	.	CASSVFSGGNEQFF	TGTGCCAGCAGCGTTTTTTCAGGTGGCAATGAGCAGTTCTTC
TRBV7-2	TRBJ1-3	.	.	CASSLQERRNTIYF	TGTGCCAGCAGCTTACAGGAGAGAAGAAACACCATATATTTT
TRBV11-2	TRBJ1-1	many	.	CASSFPGQLNTEAFF	TGTGCCAGCAGCTTCCCTGGACAGTTGAACACTGAAGCTTTCTTT
TRBV5-1	TRBJ2-3	many	.	CASSLPGSTDTQYF	TGCGCCAGCAGCTTGCCGGGAAGCACAGATACGCAGTATTTT
TRBV20-1	TRBJ2-7	many	.	CSARDATRGGSYEQYF	TGCAGTGCTAGAGATGCGACGAGGGGAGGATCCTACGAGCAGTACTTC
TRBV4-2	TRBJ1-2	many	.	CASSQVGQHYGYTF	TGTGCCAGCAGCCAAGTGGGGCAACACTATGGCTACACCTTC
TRBV7-2	TRBJ2-5	many	TRBD2	CASSPRGGRWETQYF	TGTGCCAGCAGCCCCCGGGGGGGCCGGTGGGAGACCCAGTACTTC
TRBV20-1	TRBJ2-7	many	TRBD2	CSAVPPSGRDEQYF	TGCAGTGCCGTCCCCCCTAGCGGGAGGGACGAGCAGTACTTC
TRBV7-3	TRBJ2-3	few	TRBD2	CASSRGLAGADTQYF	TGTGCCAGCAGCCGGGGACTAGCGGGAGCAGATACGCAGTATTTT
TRBV28	TRBJ1-1	.	TRBD1	CASSSNRGRTEAFF	TGTGCCAGCAGTTCCAACAGGGGGCGTACTGAAGCTTTCTTT
TRBV19	TRBJ1-1	.	.	CASSEGGGLTEAFF	TGTGCCAGTAGTGAGGGGGGGGGGTTAACTGAAGCTTTCTTT
TRBV6-1	TRBJ1-1	many	.	CASSEGTYAEAFF	TGTGCCAGCAGTGAAGGGACTTACGCTGAAGCTTTCTTT
TRBV3-1	TRBJ2-3	.	TRBD2	CASSHGFPREVATDTQYF	TGTGCCAGCAGCCACGGTTTTCCCCGGGAGGTCGCCACAGATACGCAGTATTTT
TRBV10-2	TRBJ1-5	many	TRBD1	CASRRGRGSSNQPQHF	TGCGCCAGCAGAAGGGGGCGCGGGTCCAGCAATCAGCCCCAGCATTTT
TRBV9	TRBJ2-1	.	TRBD2	CASSVLGGDYNEQFF	TGTGCCAGCAGCGTTCTGGGGGGGGATTACAATGAGCAGTTCTTC
TRBV12-3/TRBV12-4	TRBJ2-3	.	TRBD2	CASSWSGRAPDTQYF	TGTGCCAGCAGTTGGAGCGGGAGGGCCCCAGATACGCAGTATTTT